This passage covers 26 T cell receptor beta chains from one sample sequenced in a study of graft-versus-host responses after intestinal transplantation. For these receptors, no antigen is known. TCRdb's table, derived via immunoSEQ multiplex PCR, lists solely in-frame clones and lacks some. The sample records 45,000 to 50,000 clones, nearly 95% being singletons. The source was unstimulated CD4+ T cells sorted from spleen or lymph node cells, collected before transplant. These receptors were obtained from a human donor who was the organ donor for an intestinal transplant.

This clone appeared a single time. J is TRBJ2-5 and V is TRBV4-3; 9 positions agree with TRBD2. Judging by the DNA end, TRBJ2-7 fits better; the J call may be wrong. The germline gives CDR1 LGHNA, CDR2 YSLEER. This CDR3 region has 21 residues. The CDR3 reads CASSQGTYRSGATSGTYEQYF. The DNA of the CDR3 is TGCGCCAGCAGCCAAGGAACCTACCGCAGCGGAGCGACTAGCGGAACCTACGAGCAGTACTTC.

The CDR3 DNA follows: TGTGCCAGTAGTGGAGCTAGTTTCTACGAGCAGTACTTC. Its translation: CASSGASFYEQYF. The chain is built from TRBV19 and TRBJ2-7; the D is unclear. The V gene lost 5 bases and the J gene lost 3 bases, with 11 bases spanning the gap. The CDR3 is 13 residues long. Germline V gene lookup returns CDR1 LNHDA and CDR2 SQIVND (reference sequence). Combining the CDR3 with reference TRBV19 and TRBJ2-7 gives the whole variable domain DGGITQSPKYLFRKEGQNVTLSCEQNLNHDAMYWYRQDPGQGLRLIYYSQIVNDFQKGDIAEGYSVSREKKESFPLTVTSAQKNPTAFYLCASSGASFYEQYFGPGTRLTVT.

The chain couples TRBV10-3 to TRBJ2-3; 8 bases fit TRBD2. Germline values: CDR1 ENHRY, CDR2 SYGVKD. The CDR3 has 16 amino acids. Trimming removed 0 bases from V and 2 bases from J; junction bases left unmatched: 4. For the CDR3, the DNA is TGTGCCATCAGTGAGTCGGCTAGCGGGTACACAGATACGCAGTATTTT. Encoded protein: CAISESASGYTDTQYF.

The rearrangement uses TRBV11-1 and TRBJ2-1, with D possibly TRBD1 on 6 matching bases. Germline V lookup: CDR1 SGHAT, CDR2 FQDESV (reference sequence). The CDR3 has 15 amino acids. V lost 2 bases and J lost 2, with 10 bases in between. Written as DNA, the CDR3 is TGTGCCAGCAGCTTATCGGCAGGGGCCTACAATGAGCAGTTCTTC. Translation gives CASSLSAGAYNEQFF.

This chain joins TRBV5-4 and TRBJ1-2; no definite D call. The germline V and J ends were trimmed by 0 bases and 1 base, with 10 bases remaining between them. CDR1 is SGHNT, CDR2 YYREEE, per germline (reference sequence). This CDR3 is 15 amino acids long. The CDR3 DNA sequence: TGTGCCAGCAGCTTGGACCCTGGGAGTAACTATGGCTACACCTTC. This codes for CASSLDPGSNYGYTF.

Remarks on this clone: This sample includes further DNA sequences coding for the same CDR3. The chain links TRBV18 to TRBJ2-1; D not resolved. Germline V gene sequence: CDR1 KGHSH, CDR2 LQKENI. The germline V and J ends were trimmed by 3 bases and 0 bases, with 9 bases remaining between them. The CDR3 covers 15 residues. This CDR3 is CASSPPSSSYNEQFF. The DNA for the CDR3 is TGTGCCAGCTCACCCCCCAGTAGCTCCTACAATGAGCAGTTCTTC.

V and J are TRBV6-1 and TRBJ2-3; the D gene is possibly TRBD1 (5 bases). This CDR3 spans 16 amino acids. Per the germline V gene, CDR1 is MNHNS and CDR2 is SASEGT. V was clipped by 2 bases and J by 0 bases, with 12 bases between them. CDR3 DNA: TGTGCCAGCAGTGAAAGGGGCGGCCCTAGCACAGATACGCAGTATTTT. Protein sequence: CASSERGGPSTDTQYF.

The chain links TRBV2 to TRBJ1-4; 7 nucleotides match TRBD1. Unmatched junction bases numbered 10, after V lost 5 bases and J lost 10 bases. The germline CDR1 and CDR2 sequences are SNHLY and FYNNEI. The CDR3 is 14 residues long. The CDR3 DNA reads TGTGCCAGCAGTCCAGGGGGAGGAGAGGGAAAACTGTTTTTT. Its translation is CASSPGGGEGKLFF.

This clone has just one count. This chain links TRBV5-1 with TRBJ2-5, with D unresolved. The length of the CDR3 is 12 residues. Trimming removed 0 bases from V and 2 bases from J, with 2 bases in between. Germline lookup yields CDR1 SGHRS and CDR2 YFSETQ. The CDR3, as DNA: TGCGCCAGCAGCTTGGCTCAAGAGACCCAGTACTTC. Translation gives CASSLAQETQYF.

The chain couples TRBV28 to TRBJ2-3; 8 bases map to TRBD2. This CDR3 contains 15 residues. Germline-derived CDR1 and CDR2 are MDHEN and SYDVKM. V was pared by 4 bases and J by 6 bases, with 9 bases of the junction left unmatched. CDR3 nucleotide sequence: TGTGCCAGCAGTTATAGCGGGACCCTCGGGGATACGCAGTATTTT. Protein sequence: CASSYSGTLGDTQYF.

V is TRBV4-2 and J is TRBJ1-6, with TRBD1 matching over 10 bases. CDR3 length: 15 residues. After removal of 0 bases from V and 9 bases from J, the junction contained 2 bases not matched to a gene. The germline CDR1 and CDR2 sequences are LGHNA and YNFKEQ. The CDR3: CASSQDRTGGSPLHF. The CDR3 bases are TGTGCCAGCAGCCAAGATCGGACAGGGGGTTCACCCCTCCACTTT.

V gene TRBV4-3 combines with J gene TRBJ2-5; 8 bases align to TRBD2. The V gene's germline CDR1 is LGHNA and CDR2 YSLEER. With V trimmed by 4 bases and J by 5 bases, 9 bases remained unmatched. CDR3 length: 15 residues. The CDR3 DNA follows: TGCGCCAGCAGCCTAACGCCGGGCGGGGGGGAGACCCAGTACTTC. Protein sequence: CASSLTPGGGETQYF.

This chain uses TRBV7-8 with TRBJ2-3; unclear D gene. V was shortened by 3 bases and J by 6 bases, with 10 bases between the two germline ends. Germline CDR1 is SGHVS and CDR2 is FQNEAQ. There are 13 residues in the CDR3. CDR3 sequence reads: CASSLTGVDTQYF. The CDR3 DNA sequence: TGTGCCAGCAGCTTGACCGGCGTCGATACGCAGTATTTT.

The CDR3 bases are TGTGCCAGCAGCTTCGACACAGATACGCAGTATTTT. Its protein is CASSFDTDTQYF. This sequence joins TRBV7-2 and TRBJ2-3; D call uncertain. Germline V gene data show CDR1 as SGHTA and CDR2 as FQGNSA. The CDR3 contains 12 residues. V was cut by 3 bases and J by 2 bases, with 3 bases left in between.

The chain uses TRBV2 and TRBJ1-2; D perhaps matches TRBD1 (6 bases). V lost 7 bases and J lost 7, with 13 bases in between. The germline V gene encodes CDR1 SNHLY and CDR2 FYNNEI. The CDR3 sequence is 12 residues long. For the CDR3, the DNA is TGTGCCAGCACTTGGGGGGCGCCTGGCTACACCTTC. It translates to CASTWGAPGYTF. The complete variable domain, with remaining parts taken from reference TRBV2 and TRBJ1-2, reads EPEVTQTPSHQVTQMGQEVILRCVPISNHLYFYWYRQILGQKVEFLVSFYNNEISEKSEIFDDQFSVERPDGSNFTLKIRSTKLEDSAMYFCASTWGAPGYTFGSGTRLTVV.

V and J are TRBV5-6 and TRBJ2-7; 9 nucleotides line up with TRBD1. J was trimmed by 3 bases and V by 8 bases; bases with no gene match: 9. This CDR3 is built from 14 residues. In germline, CDR1 is SGHDT, CDR2 YYEEEE. CDR3 DNA: TGTGCCAGTTCATCCGGGACAGGGAACTACGAGCAGTACTTC. Amino acids: CASSSGTGNYEQYF.

The chain links TRBV11-2 to TRBJ1-4, with 7 bases matching TRBD1. CDR3 length equals 14 residues. Germline V gene sequence: CDR1 SGHAT, CDR2 FQNNGV. With V trimmed by 5 bases and J by 8 bases, 8 bases remained unmatched. The CDR3 is CASSRRGLEEKLFF. The CDR3 DNA reads as TGTGCCAGCAGCCGAAGGGGGCTGGAGGAAAAACTGTTTTTT. Based on the CDR3 plus reference TRBV11-2 and TRBJ1-4, the full variable domain is EAGVAQSPRYKIIEKRQSVAFWCNPISGHATLYWYQQILGQGPKLLIQFQNNGVVDDSQLPKDRFSAERLKGVDSTLKIQPAKLEDSAVYLCASSRRGLEEKLFFGSGTQLSVL.

The chain carries TRBV6-6 and TRBJ2-1, with 9 bases aligning to TRBD2. V lost 6 bases, J lost 4 bases, and 4 bases stayed unmatched. Germline lookup yields CDR1 MNHNY and CDR2 SVGAGI (reference sequence). The CDR3 length is 14 residues. CDR3 DNA: TGTGCCAGCAGCTATAGCGGGAGATACAATGAGCAGTTCTTC. As protein: CASSYSGRYNEQFF.

This chain links TRBV4-2 with TRBJ1-2; D is undetermined. CDR3 length: 12 amino acids. Trimming took off 4 bases at V and 5 bases at J, with 8 bases between the two ends. CDR1 and CDR2 (germline): LGHNA, YNFKEQ. The CDR3 bases are TGTGCCAGCAGCCGACTTAAGTATGGCTACACCTTC. It codes for CASSRLKYGYTF.

This clone was recorded a few times. Its ends do not fully match the called genes, so a read error is possible. The CDR3 is CASSSKSYEQYF. The CDR3 nucleotides read TGTGCCAGCAGTAGCAAGTCCTACGAGCAGTACTTC. This chain links TRBV10-3 with TRBJ2-7, with D unclear. The CDR3 contains 12 residues. From germline, CDR1 is ENHRY and CDR2 SYGVKD.

V gene TRBV7-2 combines with J gene TRBJ2-1, with a possible D match to TRBD1 (6 bases). Per germline, CDR1 SGHTA and CDR2 FQGNSA. Between the trimmed V and J ends, which lost 5 bases and 6 bases, there was a span of 14 bases. This CDR3 contains 14 residues. CDR3 protein: CASSRTGTTNEQFF. In DNA form, the CDR3 reads TGTGCCAGCAGCCGAACCGGGACAACCAATGAGCAGTTCTTC. Variable domain in full (rest from reference TRBV7-2 and TRBJ2-1): GAGVSQSPSNKVTEKGKDVELRCDPISGHTALYWYRQSLGQGLEFLIYFQGNSAPDKSGLPSDRFSAERTGGSVSTLTIQRTQQEDSAVYLCASSRTGTTNEQFFGPGTRLTVL.

The gene calls are TRBV28 and TRBJ2-5; 7 bases map to TRBD2. Germline V lookup: CDR1 MDHEN, CDR2 SYDVKM. This CDR3 spans 13 amino acids. The CDR3 DNA sequence: TGTACCACCCTCTCGGGAGGCTCGGAGACCCAGTACTTC. Its protein product is CTTLSGGSETQYF. The variable domain in full, with the rest retrieved from reference TRBV28 and TRBJ2-5, is DVKVTQSSRYLVKRTGEKVFLECVQDMDHENMFWYRQDPGLGLRLIYFSYDVKMKEKGDIPEGYSVSREKKERFSLILESASTNQTSMYLCTTLSGGSETQYFGPGTRLLVL.

The chain carries TRBV28 and TRBJ1-2, with D perhaps TRBD1 (5 bases). CDR1 is MDHEN, CDR2 SYDVKM, per germline. Trimming removed 6 bases at V and 4 bases at J, with 18 bases between. The CDR3 contains 15 residues. The CDR3 protein is CASRPRTLRAYGYTF. The DNA for the CDR3 is TGTGCCAGCAGACCGAGGACACTCAGAGCCTATGGCTACACCTTC.

The rearrangement uses TRBV20-1 and TRBJ2-3, with D unresolved. Trimming cost V 3 bases and J 1 base, with 2 bases left between them. The germline CDR1 and CDR2 sequences are DFQATT and SNEGSKA (reference sequence). The CDR3 spans 11 residues. CDR3: CSASRTDTQYF. DNA for the CDR3: TGCAGTGCTAGCCGCACAGATACGCAGTATTTT.

V gene TRBV6-5 combines with J gene TRBJ1-1; D gene unclear. The V and J ends lost 8 bases and 3 bases respectively, with 4 bases between them. There are 10 residues in the CDR3. Germline CDR1 is MNHEY and CDR2 is SVGAGI. CDR3 loop: CASGDTEAFF. As DNA, the CDR3 is TGTGCCAGCGGGGACACTGAAGCTTTCTTT.

This chain links TRBV19 with TRBJ1-5; D is ambiguous. Trimming left V 2 bases short and J 5 bases short, with 10 bases between. Germline values: CDR1 LNHDA, CDR2 SQIVND (reference sequence). CDR3 length equals 14 residues. Here the CDR3 reads CASSIWRRDQPQHF. The CDR3 bases are TGTGCCAGTAGTATATGGAGGAGGGATCAGCCCCAGCATTTT.